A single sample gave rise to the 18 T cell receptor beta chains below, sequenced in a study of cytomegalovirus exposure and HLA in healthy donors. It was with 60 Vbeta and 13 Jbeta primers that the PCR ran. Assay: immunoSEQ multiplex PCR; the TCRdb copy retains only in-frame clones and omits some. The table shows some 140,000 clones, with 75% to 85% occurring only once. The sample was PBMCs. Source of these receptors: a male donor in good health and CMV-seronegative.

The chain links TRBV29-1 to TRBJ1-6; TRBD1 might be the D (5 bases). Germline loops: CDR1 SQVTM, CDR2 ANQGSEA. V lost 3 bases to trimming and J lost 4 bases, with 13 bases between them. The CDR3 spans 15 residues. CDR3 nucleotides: TGCAGCGTTGAGGACGGGACTAGGTATAATTCACCCCTCCACTTT. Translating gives CSVEDGTRYNSPLHF.

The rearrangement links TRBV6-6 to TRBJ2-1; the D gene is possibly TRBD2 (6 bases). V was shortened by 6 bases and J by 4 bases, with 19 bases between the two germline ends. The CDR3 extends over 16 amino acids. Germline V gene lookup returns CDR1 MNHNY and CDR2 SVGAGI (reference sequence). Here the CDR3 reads CASSQRGSGSYNEQFF. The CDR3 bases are TGTGCCAGCAGCCAAAGGGGAAGCGGGTCTTACAATGAGCAGTTCTTC.

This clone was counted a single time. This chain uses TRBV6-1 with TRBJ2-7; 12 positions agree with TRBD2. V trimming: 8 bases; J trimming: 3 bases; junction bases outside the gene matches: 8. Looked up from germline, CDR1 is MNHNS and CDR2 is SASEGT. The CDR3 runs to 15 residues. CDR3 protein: CASCLAGGLGYEQYF. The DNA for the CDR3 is TGTGCCAGCTGCCTAGCGGGGGGGCTGGGCTACGAGCAGTACTTC.

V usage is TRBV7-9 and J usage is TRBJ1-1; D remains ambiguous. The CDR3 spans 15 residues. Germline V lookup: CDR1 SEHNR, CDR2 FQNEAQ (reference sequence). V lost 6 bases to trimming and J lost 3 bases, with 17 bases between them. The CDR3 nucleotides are TGTGCCAGCAGTTCCCCCCCGACTCGGGACACTGAAGCTTTCTTT. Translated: CASSSPPTRDTEAFF.

CDR3 bases: TGCGCCAGCAGCTCAGGGACAGGGGGAACAGATACGCAGTATTTT. Its translation is CASSSGTGGTDTQYF. This chain connects TRBV5-1 to TRBJ2-3, with 11 nucleotides matching TRBD1. CDR3 length equals 15 residues. With V trimmed by 3 bases and J by 3 bases, 3 bases remained unmatched. Germline V gives CDR1 SGHRS, CDR2 YFSETQ. Full variable domain (missing parts from reference TRBV5-1 and TRBJ2-3): KAGVTQTPRYLIKTRGQQVTLSCSPISGHRSVSWYQQTPGQGLQFLFEYFSETQRNKGNFPGRFSGRQFSNSRSEMNVSTLELGDSALYLCASSSGTGGTDTQYFGPGTRLTVL.

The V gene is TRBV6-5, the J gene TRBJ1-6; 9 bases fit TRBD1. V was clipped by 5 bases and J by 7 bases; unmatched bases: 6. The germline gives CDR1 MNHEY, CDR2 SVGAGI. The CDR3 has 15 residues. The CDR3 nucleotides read TGTGCCAGCAGTCATTCCGGGACAGGGAATTCACCCCTCCACTTT. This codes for CASSHSGTGNSPLHF.

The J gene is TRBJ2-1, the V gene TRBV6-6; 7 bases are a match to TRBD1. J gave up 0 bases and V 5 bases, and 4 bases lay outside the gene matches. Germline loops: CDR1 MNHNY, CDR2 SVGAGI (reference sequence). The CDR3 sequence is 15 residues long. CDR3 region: CASSAPGGSYNEQFF. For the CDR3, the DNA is TGTGCCAGCAGTGCCCCAGGGGGCTCCTACAATGAGCAGTTCTTC.

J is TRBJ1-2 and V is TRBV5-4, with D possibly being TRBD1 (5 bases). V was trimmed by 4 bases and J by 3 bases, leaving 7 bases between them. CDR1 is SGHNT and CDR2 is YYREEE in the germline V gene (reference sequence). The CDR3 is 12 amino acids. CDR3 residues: CASSARDYGYTF. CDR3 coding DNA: TGTGCCAGCAGCGCCAGGGACTATGGCTACACCTTC.

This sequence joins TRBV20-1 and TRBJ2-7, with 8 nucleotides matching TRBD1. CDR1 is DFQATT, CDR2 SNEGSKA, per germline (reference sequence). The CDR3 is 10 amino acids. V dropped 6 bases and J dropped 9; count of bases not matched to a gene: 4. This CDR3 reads CSAQDRGQYF. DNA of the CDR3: TGCAGTGCGCAAGACAGGGGGCAGTACTTC.

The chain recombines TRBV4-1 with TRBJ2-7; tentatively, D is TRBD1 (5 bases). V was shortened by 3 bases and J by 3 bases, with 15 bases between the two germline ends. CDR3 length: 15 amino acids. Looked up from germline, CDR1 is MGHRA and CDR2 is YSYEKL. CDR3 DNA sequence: TGCGCCAGCAGCCACGAACACACGACAGTCTACGAGCAGTACTTC. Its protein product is CASSHEHTTVYEQYF.

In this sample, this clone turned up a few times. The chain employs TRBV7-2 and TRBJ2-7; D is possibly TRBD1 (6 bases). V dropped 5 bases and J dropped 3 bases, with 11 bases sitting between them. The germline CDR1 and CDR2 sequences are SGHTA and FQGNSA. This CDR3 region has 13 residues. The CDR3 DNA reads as TGTGCCAGCAGCAACAACAGGGTCTACGAGCAGTACTTC. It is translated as CASSNNRVYEQYF.

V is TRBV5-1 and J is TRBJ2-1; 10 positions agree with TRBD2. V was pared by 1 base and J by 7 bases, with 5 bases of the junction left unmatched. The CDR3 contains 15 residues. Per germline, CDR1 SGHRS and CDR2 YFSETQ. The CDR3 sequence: CASSLRSGGGNEQFF. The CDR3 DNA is TGCGCCAGCAGCTTGCGGAGCGGGGGGGGGAATGAGCAGTTCTTC.

The CDR3 DNA sequence: TGTGCCAGCAGCACTCCAATACAGATAAAGTACACAGATACGCAGTATTTT. It specifies CASSTPIQIKYTDTQYF. The chain carries TRBV11-2 and TRBJ2-3; D is undetermined. CDR3 size: 17 residues. V was shortened by 5 bases and J by 2 bases, with 20 bases between the two germline ends. Germline CDR1 SGHAT, CDR2 FQNNGV.

The CDR3 DNA follows: TGTGCCAGCAGCGTAGGAGGATCCGGGGCCAACGTCCTGACTTTC. Translated, it gives CASSVGGSGANVLTF. The V gene is TRBV9, the J gene TRBJ2-6; the D is unclear. This CDR3 is built from 15 residues. Germline lookup yields CDR1 SGDLS and CDR2 YYNGEE. V dropped 0 bases and J dropped 4 bases, with 8 bases sitting between them.

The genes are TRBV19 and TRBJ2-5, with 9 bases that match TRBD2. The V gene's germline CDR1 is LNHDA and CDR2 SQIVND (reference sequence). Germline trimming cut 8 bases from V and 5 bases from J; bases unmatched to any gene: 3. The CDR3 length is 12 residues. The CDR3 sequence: CASGLAWETQYF. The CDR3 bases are TGTGCCAGTGGACTAGCGTGGGAGACCCAGTACTTC.

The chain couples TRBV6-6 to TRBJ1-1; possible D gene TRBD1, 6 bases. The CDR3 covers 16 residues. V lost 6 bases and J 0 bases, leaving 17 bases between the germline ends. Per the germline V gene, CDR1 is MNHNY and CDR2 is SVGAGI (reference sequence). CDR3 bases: TGTGCCAGCAGCCGATACACCGGGACAATGAACACTGAAGCTTTCTTT. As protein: CASSRYTGTMNTEAFF.

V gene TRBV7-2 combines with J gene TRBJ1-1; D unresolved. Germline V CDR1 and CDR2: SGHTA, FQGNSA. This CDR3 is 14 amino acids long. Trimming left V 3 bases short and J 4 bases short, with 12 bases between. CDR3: CASSFGLVGTEAFF. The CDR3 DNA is TGTGCCAGCAGCTTCGGTCTAGTTGGCACTGAAGCTTTCTTT.

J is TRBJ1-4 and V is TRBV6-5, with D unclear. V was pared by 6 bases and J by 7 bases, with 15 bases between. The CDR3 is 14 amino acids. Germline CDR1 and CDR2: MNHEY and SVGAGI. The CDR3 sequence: CASSSRRVGEKLFF. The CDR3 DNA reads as TGTGCCAGCAGCTCCCGGAGGGTTGGTGAAAAACTGTTTTTT.